These 4 T cell receptor beta chains were sequenced from one sample in a study of T cells in tumors after PD-1 blockade. This table comes from immunoSEQ multiplex PCR, and its TCRdb copy is limited to in-frame clones, with some not included. The repertoire consists of 35,000 or so clones, with around 80% occurring once and the leading ten covering roughly 39%. The sample consisted of PBMCs, taken before anti-PD-1 treatment. These receptor sequences come from a human donor with basal cell carcinoma.

The CDR3 spells CASSPRTNLGEQYF. Written as DNA, the CDR3 is TGTGCCAGCAGCCCGCGGACAAACTTGGGCGAGCAGTACTTC. J is TRBJ2-7 and V is TRBV7-8; D is possibly TRBD1 (5 bases). Trimming removed 5 bases from V and 6 bases from J, with 17 bases in between. The germline V gene encodes CDR1 SGHVS and CDR2 FQNEAQ. This CDR3 contains 14 residues.

This chain joins TRBV6-5 and TRBJ2-1; 10 bases agree with TRBD2. V trimming: 6 bases; J trimming: 2 bases; junction bases outside the gene matches: 4. The length of the CDR3 is 15 residues. Germline V gives CDR1 MNHEY, CDR2 SVGAGI. CDR3: CASSFLAGAYNEQFF. The CDR3 coding sequence is TGTGCCAGCAGCTTCCTAGCGGGAGCCTACAATGAGCAGTTCTTC.

The DNA for the CDR3 is TGTGCCAGTAGTGACCCGCTAAGCGGGAGTTACTACAATGAGCAGTTCTTC. As protein: CASSDPLSGSYYNEQFF. The gene calls are TRBV19 and TRBJ2-1; 8 positions match TRBD2. Germline V lookup: CDR1 LNHDA, CDR2 SQIVND (reference sequence). The CDR3 has 17 residues. The V gene end was trimmed by 5 bases and the J gene end by 3 bases; junction bases not matched to a gene: 12.

The count of this clone is one. The chain uses TRBV18 and TRBJ1-4; D is perhaps TRBD1 (6 bases). The CDR3 extends over 16 amino acids. V was shortened by 3 bases and J by 4 bases, with 15 bases between the two germline ends. The germline CDR1 and CDR2 sequences are KGHSH and LQKENI. The CDR3 region is CASSPNPTGHNEKLFF. CDR3 bases: TGTGCCAGCTCACCTAACCCCACAGGGCATAATGAAAAACTGTTTTTT.